This T cell receptor beta chain was obtained from a study of blood T cell repertoires in COVID-19. Turning to the study itself: Researchers got acute and convalescent COVID-19 samples from the United States, Italy and Spain. Sample material is recorded as cDNA or gDNA derived from T cells, B-cell-depleted T cells, or PBMCs.

The Seattle patients, enrolled during active infection, were followed longitudinally. There are 17 residues in the CDR3. The V end was cut by 0 bases, the J end by 2 bases, with 15 bases between. Germline lookup yields CDR1 KGHSH and CDR2 LQKENI. Per the authors' pipeline: How many nucleated cells were present was estimated from reference gene primer amplification. Assay: immunoSEQ multiplex PCR; the TCRdb copy retains only in-frame clones and omits some. V and J calls and clone size are given by that table; D and trimming were obtained from the DNA. Of about 440,000 clones in the sample, around 89% were seen once.

The chain couples TRBV18 to TRBJ2-3; D uncertain. What was sequenced was peripheral blood. The clonotype originates from a woman aged 45-60 years with COVID-19, enrolled during active disease. CDR3: CASSPPLVTQDTDTQYF. The CDR3 region has the DNA TGTGCCAGCTCACCACCGTTGGTGACCCAGGACACAGATACGCAGTATTTT.